The TCR beta chain described here comes from a study of blood T cell repertoires in COVID-19. Germline assignment: CDR1 SGHRS and CDR2 YFSETQ. The CDR3 spans 17 residues. V lost 0 bases and J lost 3; bases outside the gene matches: 8. The table came from immunoSEQ multiplex PCR; TCRdb's copy has only in-frame clones and leaves some out. The table includes roughly 150,000 clones, around 92% detected once. The sample was peripheral blood. The chain couples TRBV5-1 to TRBJ2-1; TRBD2 agrees at 8 bases. The receptor's source is a man in his 60s with acute or convalescent COVID-19. Here the CDR3 reads CASSLGAVTSDYNEQFF. CDR3 coding DNA: TGCGCCAGCAGCTTGGGGGCAGTGACTAGCGACTACAATGAGCAGTTCTTC.